This TCR beta chain was documented in a study of blood T cell repertoires in COVID-19. Trimming stripped 4 bases from V and 8 bases from J, with 8 bases between. There are 11 residues in the CDR3. Germline CDR1 reads MNHEY; CDR2 reads SVGAGI. This clone was detected only a few times. Sequencing was performed with immunoSEQ multiplex PCR; in TCRdb, only in-frame clones are kept and a portion is missing. The sample records about 140,000 clones, 65% to 90% being singletons. The specimen sequenced was peripheral blood. The TCR comes from a man in his sixties with active or convalescent COVID-19. This chain links TRBV6-5 with TRBJ1-2; D ambiguous. The CDR3 spells CASSWAGGYTF. The CDR3 coding sequence is TGTGCCAGCAGTTGGGCGGGCGGCTACACCTTC.